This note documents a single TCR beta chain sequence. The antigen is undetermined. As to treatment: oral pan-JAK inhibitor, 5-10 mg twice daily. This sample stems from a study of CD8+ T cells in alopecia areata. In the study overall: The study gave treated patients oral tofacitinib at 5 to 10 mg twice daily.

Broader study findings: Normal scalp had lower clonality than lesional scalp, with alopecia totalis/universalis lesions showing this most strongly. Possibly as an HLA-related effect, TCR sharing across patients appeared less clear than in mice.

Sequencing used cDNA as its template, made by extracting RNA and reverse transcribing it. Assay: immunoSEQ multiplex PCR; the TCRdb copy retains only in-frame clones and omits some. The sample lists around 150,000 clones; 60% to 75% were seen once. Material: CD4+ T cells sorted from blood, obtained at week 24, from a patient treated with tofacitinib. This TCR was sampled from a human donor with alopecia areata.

CDR3 DNA sequence: TGTGCCAGCAGCTCGGAGTCCTACGAGCAGTACTTC. Translating gives CASSSESYEQYF. The chain carries TRBV7-9 and TRBJ2-7, with D unclear. V was shortened by 4 bases and J by 1 base, with 5 bases between the two germline ends. CDR1 SEHNR and CDR2 FQNEAQ come from the germline V gene (reference sequence). The CDR3 totals 12 residues.